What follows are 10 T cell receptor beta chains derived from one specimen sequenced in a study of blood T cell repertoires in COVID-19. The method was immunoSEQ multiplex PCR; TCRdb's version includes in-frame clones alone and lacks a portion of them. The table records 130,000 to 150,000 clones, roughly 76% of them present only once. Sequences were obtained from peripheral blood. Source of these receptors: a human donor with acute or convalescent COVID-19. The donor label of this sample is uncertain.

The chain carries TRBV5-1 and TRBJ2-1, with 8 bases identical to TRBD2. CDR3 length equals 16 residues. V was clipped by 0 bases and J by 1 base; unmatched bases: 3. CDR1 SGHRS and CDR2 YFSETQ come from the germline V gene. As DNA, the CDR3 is TGCGCCAGCAGCTTGGGAGGGACTAGTTCCTACAATGAGCAGTTCTTC. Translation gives CASSLGGTSSYNEQFF.

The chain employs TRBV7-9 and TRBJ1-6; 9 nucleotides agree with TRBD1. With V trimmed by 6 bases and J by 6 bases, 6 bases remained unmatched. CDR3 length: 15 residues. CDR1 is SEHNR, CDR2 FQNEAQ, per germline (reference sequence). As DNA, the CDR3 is TGTGCCAGCAGGGAACAGGGGGCGGGTAATTCACCCCTCCACTTT. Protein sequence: CASREQGAGNSPLHF.

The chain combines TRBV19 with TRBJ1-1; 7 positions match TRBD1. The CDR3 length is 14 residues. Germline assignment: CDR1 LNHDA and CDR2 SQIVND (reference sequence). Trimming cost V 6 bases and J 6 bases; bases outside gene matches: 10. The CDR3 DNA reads TGTGCCAGTAGCACCCAGACAGGGTGGGCTGAAGCTTTCTTT. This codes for CASSTQTGWAEAFF.

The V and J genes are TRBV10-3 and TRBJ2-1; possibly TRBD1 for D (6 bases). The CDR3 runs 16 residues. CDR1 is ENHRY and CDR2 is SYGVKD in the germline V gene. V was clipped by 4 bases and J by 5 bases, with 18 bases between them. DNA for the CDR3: TGTGCCATCAGTGGGCCTCCGGGACACACTAACAATGAGCAGTTCTTC. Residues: CAISGPPGHTNNEQFF.

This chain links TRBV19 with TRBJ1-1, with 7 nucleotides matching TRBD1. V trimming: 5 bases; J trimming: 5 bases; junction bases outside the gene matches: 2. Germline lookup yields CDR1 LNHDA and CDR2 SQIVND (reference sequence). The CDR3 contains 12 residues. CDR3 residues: CASSQGETEAFF. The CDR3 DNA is TGTGCCAGTAGTCAGGGGGAAACTGAAGCTTTCTTT.

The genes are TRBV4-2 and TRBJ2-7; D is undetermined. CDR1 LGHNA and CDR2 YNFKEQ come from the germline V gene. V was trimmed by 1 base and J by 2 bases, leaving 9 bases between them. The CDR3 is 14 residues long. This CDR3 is CASSQGWQTYEQYF. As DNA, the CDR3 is TGTGCCAGCAGCCAAGGGTGGCAAACCTACGAGCAGTACTTC.

CDR3 region: CASSEWRGTEAFF. CDR3 bases: TGCGCCAGCAGTGAGTGGCGGGGAACTGAAGCTTTCTTT. The chain links TRBV10-1 to TRBJ1-1; D gene ambiguous. This CDR3 has 13 residues. Trimming cost V 1 base and J 5 bases, with 8 bases left between them. Germline V lookup: CDR1 WNHNN, CDR2 SYGVQD (reference sequence).

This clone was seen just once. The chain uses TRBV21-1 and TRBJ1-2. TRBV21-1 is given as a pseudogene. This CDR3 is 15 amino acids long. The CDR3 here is CASSPSRSPTYGYTF. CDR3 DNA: TGTGCCAGCAGCCCTAGCAGGTCCCCTACCTATGGCTACACCTTC.

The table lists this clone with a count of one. The CDR3 loop is CASSRGVGSTDTQYF. For the CDR3, the DNA is TGTGCCAGCAGCCGGGGAGTAGGGAGCACAGATACGCAGTATTTT. The chain carries TRBV7-9 and TRBJ2-3; a possible D gene is TRBD2 (5 bases). This CDR3 contains 15 residues. Germline CDR1 and CDR2: SEHNR and FQNEAQ (reference sequence). The V gene lost 5 bases and the J gene lost 0 bases, with 12 bases spanning the gap.

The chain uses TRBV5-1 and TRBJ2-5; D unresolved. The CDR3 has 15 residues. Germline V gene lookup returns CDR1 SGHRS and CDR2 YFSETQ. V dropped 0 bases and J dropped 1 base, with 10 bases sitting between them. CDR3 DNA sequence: TGCGCCAGCAGCTTGGAAGGAAACAGCCAAGAGACCCAGTACTTC. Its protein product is CASSLEGNSQETQYF.